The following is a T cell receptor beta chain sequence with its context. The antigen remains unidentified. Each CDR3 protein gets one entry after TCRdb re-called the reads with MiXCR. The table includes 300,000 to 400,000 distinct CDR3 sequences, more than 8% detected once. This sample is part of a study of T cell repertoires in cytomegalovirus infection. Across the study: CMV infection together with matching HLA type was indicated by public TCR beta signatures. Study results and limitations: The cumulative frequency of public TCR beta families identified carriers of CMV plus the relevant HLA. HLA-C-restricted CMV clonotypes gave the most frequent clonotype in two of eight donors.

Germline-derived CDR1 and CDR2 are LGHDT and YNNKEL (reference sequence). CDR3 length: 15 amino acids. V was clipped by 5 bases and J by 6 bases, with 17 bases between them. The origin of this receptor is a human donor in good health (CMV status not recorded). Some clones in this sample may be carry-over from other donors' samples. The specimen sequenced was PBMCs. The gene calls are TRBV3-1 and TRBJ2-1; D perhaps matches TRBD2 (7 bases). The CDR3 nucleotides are TGTGCCAGCAGCATGAAGGGGGGGGGGACCAATGAGCAGTTCTTC. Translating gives CASSMKGGGTNEQFF.